This TCR beta chain was identified in a study of Graves' ophthalmopathy and Graves' hyperthyroidism. Study-level results: Most thyroid clonotypes with frequency above 0.001 were detected in blood too.

RNA transcripts were the template, and TCR beta CDR3 regions were amplified from them. Second-round multiplex PCR came after first-round RT-PCR with HTBI primers. MiXCR, run by TCRdb on the multiplex PCR reads, gives a single entry per CDR3 protein. The sample carries 200,000 to 300,000 distinct CDR3 sequences, roughly 50% recorded once. This clonotype was detected only once. The antigen is undetermined. A junction end diverges from the germline sequence, so it may reflect a read error. CDR1 and CDR2 (germline): ENHRY, SYGVKD. The CDR3 contains 14 residues. The study enrolled ophthalmopathy donors with moderate-to-severe activity, CAS ≥3, NOSPECS ≥4 and duration under 3 months. A diagnosis was made from clinical symptoms together with serum thyroxine, TRAb, thyroid ultrasound and orbital computed tomography. PBMCs had their origin in fresh peripheral blood (roughly 10 ml).

This TCR was sampled from an adult man with Graves' ophthalmopathy. This chain connects TRBV10-3 to TRBJ2-7; TRBD1 is a possible D gene (5 bases). The sample consisted of peripheral blood. The CDR3 DNA is TGTGCCAGCAGTCCTGACAGCTATTCAAACGAGCAGTACTTC. It yields the protein CASSPDSYSNEQYF.